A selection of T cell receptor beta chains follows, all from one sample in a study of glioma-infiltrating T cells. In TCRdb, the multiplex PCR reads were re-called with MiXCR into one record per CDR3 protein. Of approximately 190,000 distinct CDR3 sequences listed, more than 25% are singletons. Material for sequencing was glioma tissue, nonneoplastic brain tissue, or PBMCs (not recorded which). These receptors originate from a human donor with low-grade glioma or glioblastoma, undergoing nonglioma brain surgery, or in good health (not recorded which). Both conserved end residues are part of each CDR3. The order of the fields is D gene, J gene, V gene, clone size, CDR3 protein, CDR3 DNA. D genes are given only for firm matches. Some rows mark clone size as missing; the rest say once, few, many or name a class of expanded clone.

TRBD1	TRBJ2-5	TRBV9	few	CASSVTPGTGRETQYF	TGTGCCAGCAGCGTAACCCCGGGGACAGGACGAGAGACCCAGTACTTC
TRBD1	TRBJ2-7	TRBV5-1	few	CASSQGVSYEQYF	TGCGCCAGCAGCCAGGGGGTCTCCTACGAGCAGTACTTC
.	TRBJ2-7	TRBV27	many	CASSFGESFEQYF	TGTGCCAGCAGTTTCGGGGAATCGTTTGAGCAGTACTTC
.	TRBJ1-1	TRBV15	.	CATSRKANHAEAFF	TGTGCCACCAGCAGAAAGGCCAATCACGCTGAGGCTTTCTTT
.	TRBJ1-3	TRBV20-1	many	CSARDPGPGAGNTIYF	TGCAGTGCTAGAGATCCCGGACCAGGGGCAGGAAACACCATATATTTT
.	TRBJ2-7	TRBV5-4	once	CASRLEVTPYEQYF	TGTGCCAGCCGGCTCGAAGTTACCCCCTACGAGCAGTACTTC
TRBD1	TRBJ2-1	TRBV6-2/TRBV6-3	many	CASAHRTGVYNEQFF	TGTGCCAGCGCCCACCGGACAGGGGTCTACAATGAGCAGTTCTTC
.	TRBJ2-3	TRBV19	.	CASSGATQYF	TGTGCCAGCTCAGGGGCTACGCAGTATTTT
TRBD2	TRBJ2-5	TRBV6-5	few	CASSYDPGLAGQETQYF	TGTGCCAGCAGTTACGATCCGGGACTAGCGGGGCAAGAGACCCAGTACTTC
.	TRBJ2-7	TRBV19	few	CATLNEVYEQYF	TGTGCCACTCTTAACGAGGTATACGAGCAGTACTTC
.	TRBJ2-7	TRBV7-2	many	CASSRRGGQSSYEQYF	TGTGCCAGCAGCCGGAGGGGGGGACAGAGCTCCTACGAGCAGTACTTC
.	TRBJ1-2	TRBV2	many	CASSPPPRGGYNYGYTF	TGTGCCAGCAGTCCTCCCCCCCGGGGGGGATATAACTATGGCTACACCTTC
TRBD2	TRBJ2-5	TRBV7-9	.	CASSPSSGKETQYF	TGTGCCAGCAGCCCTTCAAGCGGGAAAGAGACCCAGTACTTC
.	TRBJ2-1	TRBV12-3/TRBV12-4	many	CASSPGVRGYEQFF	TGTGCCAGCAGCCCGGGGGTAAGGGGCTATGAGCAGTTCTTC
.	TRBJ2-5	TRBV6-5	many	CASSYFGGIPPTETQYF	TGTGCCAGCAGTTACTTCGGCGGGATCCCCCCGACGGAGACCCAGTACTTC
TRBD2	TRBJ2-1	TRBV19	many	CASSMTSGGSSYNEQFF	TGTGCCAGTAGTATGACTAGCGGGGGGAGCTCCTACAATGAGCAGTTCTTC
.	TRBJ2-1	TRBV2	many	CASSEGLPPNEQFF	TGTGCCAGCAGTGAGGGACTTCCCCCCAATGAGCAGTTCTTC
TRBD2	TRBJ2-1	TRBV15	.	CATSRDGSGIIDEQFF	TGTGCCACCAGCAGAGATGGCAGCGGGATTATCGATGAGCAGTTCTTC
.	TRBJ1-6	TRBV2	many	CASVIEMNSPLHF	TGTGCCAGCGTTATAGAGATGAATTCACCCCTCCACTTT
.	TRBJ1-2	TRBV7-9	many	CASSPPGGPHGYTF	TGTGCCAGCAGCCCCCCCGGAGGCCCTCATGGCTACACCTTC
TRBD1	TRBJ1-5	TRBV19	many	CASSGQGGNQPQHF	TGTGCCAGTAGTGGACAGGGGGGCAATCAGCCCCAGCATTTT
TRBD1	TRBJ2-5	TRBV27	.	CATTRFGQGMGTQYF	TGTGCCACCACCAGGTTCGGACAGGGGATGGGGACCCAGTACTTC
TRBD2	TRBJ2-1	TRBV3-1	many	CASSQPAGGSDEQFF	TGTGCCAGCAGCCAACCAGCGGGAGGTAGCGATGAGCAGTTCTTC
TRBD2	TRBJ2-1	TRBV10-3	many	CAISAGLAGDSEQFF	TGTGCCATCAGTGCCGGACTAGCGGGAGATAGTGAGCAGTTCTTC
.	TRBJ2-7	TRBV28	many	CASSTGFDEQYF	TGTGCCAGCAGTACAGGGTTCGACGAGCAGTACTTC
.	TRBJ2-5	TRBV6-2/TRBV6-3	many	CASSYGTKIQETQYF	TGTGCCAGCAGCTACGGGACGAAAATCCAAGAGACCCAGTACTTC
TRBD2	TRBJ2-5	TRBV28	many	CASSSLSGSLKTQYF	TGTGCCAGCAGTTCCCTAAGCGGGAGTCTCAAGACCCAGTACTTC
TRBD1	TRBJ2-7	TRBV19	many	CATQGAGEQYF	TGTGCCACTCAGGGGGCTGGCGAGCAGTACTTC
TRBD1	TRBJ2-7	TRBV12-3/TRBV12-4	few	CASKGQNSYEQYF	TGTGCCAGCAAGGGACAGAATAGCTACGAGCAGTACTTC
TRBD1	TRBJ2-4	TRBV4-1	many	CASSPGQGGIQYF	TGCGCCAGCAGCCCGGGACAGGGAGGCATTCAGTACTTC
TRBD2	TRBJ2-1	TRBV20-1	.	CSAEGFSGSEQFF	TGCAGTGCTGAAGGGTTCAGCGGGAGTGAGCAGTTCTTC
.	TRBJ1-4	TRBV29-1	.	CSVAGGADEKLFF	TGCAGCGTTGCGGGGGGGGCCGATGAAAAACTGTTTTTT
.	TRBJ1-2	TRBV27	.	CARRGGRADYTF	TGTGCCCGTCGAGGTGGAAGGGCGGACTACACCTTC
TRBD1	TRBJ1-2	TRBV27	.	CASSYRTGAVHYGYTF	TGTGCCAGCAGTTATAGGACAGGGGCCGTTCACTATGGCTACACCTTC
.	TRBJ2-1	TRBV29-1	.	CSVELTFGNEQFF	TGCAGCGTTGAACTGACCTTCGGCAATGAGCAGTTCTTC
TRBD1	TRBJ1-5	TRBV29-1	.	CSVGGGYNQPQHF	TGCAGCGTTGGAGGGGGCTACAATCAGCCCCAGCATTTT
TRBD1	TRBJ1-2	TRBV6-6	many	CASSYLRTGGSGYGYTF	TGTGCCAGCAGTTACCTGAGGACAGGGGGATCTGGTTATGGCTACACCTTC
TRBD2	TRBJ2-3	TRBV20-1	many	CSAKASGSTDTQYF	TGCAGTGCTAAGGCTAGCGGTAGCACAGATACGCAGTATTTT
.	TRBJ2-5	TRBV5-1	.	CASSLGQGRETQSF	TGCGCCAGCAGCTTGGGTCAGGGCAGAGAGACCCAGTCCTTC
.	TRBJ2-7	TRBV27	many	CASSPRTREQYF	TGTGCCAGCAGTCCTCGGACGAGAGAGCAGTACTTC
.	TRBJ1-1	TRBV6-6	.	CASSYTRGTEAFF	TGTGCCAGCAGTTACACTAGAGGGACTGAAGCTTTCTTT
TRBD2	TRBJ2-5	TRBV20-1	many	CSARPQAGTQETQYF	TGCAGTGCTAGACCTCAAGCGGGAACCCAAGAGACCCAGTACTTC
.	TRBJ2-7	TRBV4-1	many	CASSQATSYEQYF	TGCGCCAGCAGCCAAGCAACTAGCTACGAGCAGTACTTC
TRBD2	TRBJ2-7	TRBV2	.	CASRTSGVYEQYF	TGTGCCAGTAGGACTAGCGGGGTCTACGAGCAGTACTTC
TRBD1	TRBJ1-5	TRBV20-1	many	CSARTTGGGNQPQHF	TGCAGTGCTAGAACCACAGGGGGTGGTAATCAGCCCCAGCATTTT
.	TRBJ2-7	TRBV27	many	CASSFSISYEQYF	TGTGCCAGCAGTTTCTCGATTTCCTACGAGCAGTACTTC
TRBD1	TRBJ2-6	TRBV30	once	CAWSVSGQGSGANVLTF	TGTGCCTGGAGTGTATCGGGACAGGGCTCTGGGGCCAACGTCCTGACTTTC
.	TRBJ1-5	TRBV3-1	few	CASSQDSGSQAQHF	TGTGCCAGCAGCCAAGACTCAGGGTCTCAGGCACAGCATTTT
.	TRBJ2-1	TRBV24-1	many	CATSDSLSGAGEQFF	TGTGCCACCAGTGATTCCTTGTCGGGGGCTGGTGAGCAGTTCTTC
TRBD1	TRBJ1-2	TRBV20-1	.	CSARGQGAGNYGYTF	TGCAGTGCTAGGGGACAGGGGGCGGGGAACTATGGCTACACCTTC
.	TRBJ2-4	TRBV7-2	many	CASSLGQWDIQYF	TGTGCCAGCAGCTTGGGACAATGGGACATTCAGTACTTC
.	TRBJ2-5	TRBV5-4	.	CASSRFRKGKETQYF	TGTGCCAGCAGCCGTTTCCGTAAAGGGAAAGAGACCCAGTACTTC
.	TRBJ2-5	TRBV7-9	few	CASSLGWGGETQYF	TGTGCCAGCAGCTTGGGTTGGGGTGGGGAGACCCAGTACTTC
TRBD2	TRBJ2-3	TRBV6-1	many	CASSPLAGGLPDTQYF	TGTGCCAGCAGCCCGCTAGCGGGAGGGCTCCCAGATACGCAGTATTTT
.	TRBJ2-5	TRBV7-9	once	CAGSLEEETQYF	TGTGCCGGCAGCTTAGAGGAAGAGACCCAGTACTTC